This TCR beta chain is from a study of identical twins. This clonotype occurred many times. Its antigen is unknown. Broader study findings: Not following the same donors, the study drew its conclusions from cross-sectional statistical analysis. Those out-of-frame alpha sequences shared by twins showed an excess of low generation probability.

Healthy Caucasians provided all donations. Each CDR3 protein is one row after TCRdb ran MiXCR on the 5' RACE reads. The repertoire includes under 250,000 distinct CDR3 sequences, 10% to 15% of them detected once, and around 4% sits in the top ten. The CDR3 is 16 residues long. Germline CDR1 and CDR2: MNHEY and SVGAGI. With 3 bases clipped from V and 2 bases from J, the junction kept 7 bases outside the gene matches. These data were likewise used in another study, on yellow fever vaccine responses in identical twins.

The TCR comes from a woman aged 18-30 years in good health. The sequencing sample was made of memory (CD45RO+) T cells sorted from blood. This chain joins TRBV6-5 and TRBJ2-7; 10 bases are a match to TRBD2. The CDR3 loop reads CASSYGGTSVTYEQYF. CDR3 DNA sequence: TGTGCCAGCAGTTATGGAGGGACTAGCGTAACCTACGAGCAGTACTTC.